The rows below give T cell receptor beta chains drawn from one sample of a study of cytomegalovirus exposure and HLA in healthy donors. Libraries were prepared by immunoSEQ multiplex PCR; TCRdb keeps only in-frame clonotypes and omits some of them. The data hold 160,000 or so clones, with around 77% observed a single time. Sequenced sample: PBMCs. These receptors all stem from a man aged 50-60 years in good health and CMV-seropositive. The CDR3 runs from the conserved cysteine through the conserved F or W. Fields, in order: V gene, J gene, CDR3 protein.

v_gene: TRBV2; j_gene: TRBJ2-2; CDR3aa: CASSVGVTGELFF
v_gene: TRBV5-6; j_gene: TRBJ1-1; CDR3aa: CASSPGVTEAFF
v_gene: TRBV28; j_gene: TRBJ2-6; CDR3aa: CASQAGGGTLWSGANVLTF
v_gene: TRBV5-1; j_gene: TRBJ1-1; CDR3aa: CASSFLGGSNTEAFF
v_gene: TRBV5-4; j_gene: TRBJ2-3; CDR3aa: CASSLFSSEDTQYF
v_gene: TRBV4-3; j_gene: TRBJ1-2; CDR3aa: CASSQVIGQGRGYTF
v_gene: TRBV5-1; j_gene: TRBJ2-5; CDR3aa: CASSLQTGAGETQYF
v_gene: TRBV23-1; j_gene: TRBJ1-1; CDR3aa: CASSQPGQGITEAFF
v_gene: TRBV9; j_gene: TRBJ2-5; CDR3aa: CASSAETGRQETQYF
v_gene: TRBV6-5; j_gene: TRBJ2-3; CDR3aa: CASSPTGGTDTQYF
v_gene: TRBV7-2; j_gene: TRBJ2-1; CDR3aa: CASSSALGTGKEFF
v_gene: TRBV6-6; j_gene: TRBJ1-4; CDR3aa: CASRSGGYEKLFF
v_gene: TRBV6-5; j_gene: TRBJ2-3; CDR3aa: CASWTGVRDTQYF
v_gene: TRBV6-1; j_gene: TRBJ2-5; CDR3aa: CASRDPPGETQYF
v_gene: TRBV9; j_gene: TRBJ2-3; CDR3aa: CASSVERQVTDAQYF